The 27 T cell receptor beta chains below all came from one sample that was sequenced in a study of blood T cell repertoires in COVID-19. Here immunoSEQ multiplex PCR was the method, and the copy in TCRdb shows in-frame clones only, minus some. The sample lists 220,000 or so clones; 82% were seen once. Sequences were obtained from peripheral blood. The source is a woman older than 75 with COVID-19, enrolled during active disease.

This chain joins TRBV29-1 and TRBJ2-2; 10 nucleotides match TRBD1. This CDR3 contains 15 residues. The V gene's germline CDR1 is SQVTM and CDR2 ANQGSEA. Losses at the gene ends were 7 bases for V and 1 base for J; bases not matched to a gene: 6. This CDR3 reads CSAPGTGENTGELFF. The CDR3, as DNA: TGCAGCGCCCCCGGGACAGGGGAGAACACCGGGGAGCTGTTTTTT.

The rearrangement joins TRBV12-3 or TRBV12-4 to TRBJ1-2, with TRBD1 matching over 8 bases. V dropped 5 bases and J dropped 7; count of bases not matched to a gene: 3. CDR3 length: 12 residues. CDR3 residues: CASSLGQGGYTF. The CDR3 DNA is TGTGCCAGCAGTCTCGGACAGGGTGGCTACACCTTC.

The chain joins TRBV6-5 to TRBJ1-1; D gene ambiguous. The CDR3 sequence is 15 residues long. The V and J ends lost 0 bases and 1 base respectively, with 9 bases between them. Germline CDR1 reads MNHEY; CDR2 reads SVGAGI. The CDR3 DNA is TGTGCCAGCAGTTACTCCCAGGCCAGGAACACTGAAGCTTTCTTT. Protein: CASSYSQARNTEAFF.

V gene TRBV19 combines with J gene TRBJ1-3, with D possibly being TRBD1 (6 bases). Germline values: CDR1 LNHDA, CDR2 SQIVND (reference sequence). This CDR3 has 15 amino acids. V lost 3 bases and J lost 0, with 9 bases in between. CDR3 amino acids: CASSIKDSSGNTIYF. CDR3 coding DNA: TGTGCCAGTAGTATCAAGGACAGCTCTGGAAACACCATATATTTT.

The chain recombines TRBV28 with TRBJ2-7; the D gene is possibly TRBD1 (6 bases). Germline V gene sequence: CDR1 MDHEN, CDR2 SYDVKM. The CDR3 totals 15 residues. Trimming removed 4 bases at V and 3 bases at J, with 16 bases between. Here the CDR3 DNA reads TGTGCCAGCAGTTCCGGGACGGACAGATTCTACGAGCAGTACTTC. It encodes CASSSGTDRFYEQYF.

The chain links TRBV25-1 to TRBJ2-5; no definite D call. CDR3 length equals 14 residues. Germline V gene data show CDR1 as MGHDK and CDR2 as SYGVNS. V was pared by 5 bases and J by 5 bases, with 15 bases between. CDR3 DNA: TGTGCCAGCAGTTTCAATCAGGTGCTCGAGACCCAGTACTTC. It codes for CASSFNQVLETQYF.

The chain combines TRBV6-2 or TRBV6-3 with TRBJ1-5; maybe TRBD1 (6 bases). V lost 2 bases, J lost 7 bases, and 15 bases lay in between. The CDR3 has 15 residues. Germline V lookup: CDR1 MNHEY, CDR2 SVGEGT. CDR3 protein: CASSYMQGPGQPQHF. The CDR3 nucleotides are TGTGCCAGCAGTTACATGCAGGGGCCGGGACAGCCCCAGCATTTT.

The chain joins TRBV7-9 to TRBJ2-6; D gene unclear. This CDR3 region has 16 residues. Trimming removed 3 bases at V and 1 base at J, with 10 bases between. Per germline, CDR1 SEHNR and CDR2 FQNEAQ (reference sequence). CDR3 sequence (DNA): TGTGCCAGCAGCTTTCCATTAGTATCTGGGGCCAACGTCCTGACTTTC. It yields the protein CASSFPLVSGANVLTF.

This rearrangement joins TRBV4-2 to TRBJ2-6; no firm D call. The CDR3 spans 15 residues. Germline assignment: CDR1 LGHNA and CDR2 YNFKEQ. Trimming removed 0 bases from V and 6 bases from J, with 9 bases in between. CDR3: CASSQDLSLANVLTF. The DNA for the CDR3 is TGTGCCAGCAGCCAAGACTTGTCGTTGGCCAACGTCCTGACTTTC.

This chain links TRBV7-9 with TRBJ2-5; possibly TRBD2 for D (6 bases). The CDR3 runs 15 residues. The germline V gene encodes CDR1 SEHNR and CDR2 FQNEAQ (reference sequence). Trimming took 6 bases from V and 5 from J, leaving 19 bases between them. The CDR3 nucleotides read TGTGCCAGCAGTAGGAGGGGTCCTACGGGGGAGACCCAGTACTTC. Its translation is CASSRRGPTGETQYF.

The rearrangement uses TRBV19 and TRBJ1-6; TRBD1 agrees at 9 bases. The CDR3 has 13 residues. Germline V gives CDR1 LNHDA, CDR2 SQIVND (reference sequence). J gave up 8 bases and V 7 bases, and 3 bases lay outside the gene matches. CDR3 region: CASTDRGDSPLHF. The CDR3 region has the DNA TGTGCCAGTACTGACAGGGGGGATTCACCCCTCCACTTT.

This clone was observed once. V is TRBV4-3 and J is TRBJ2-3, with D tentatively TRBD2 (6 bases). The length of the CDR3 is 16 residues. Germline V CDR1 and CDR2: LGHNA, YSLEER. V shed 5 bases and J shed 0 bases, with 15 bases lying between them. CDR3 loop: CASSTGTGASTDTQYF. The CDR3 DNA is TGCGCCAGCAGCACTGGGACGGGAGCTAGCACAGATACGCAGTATTTT.

This chain joins TRBV12-5 and TRBJ1-6, with D uncertain. Trimming stripped 4 bases from V and 5 bases from J, with 9 bases between. The germline gives CDR1 LGHNT, CDR2 FRNRAP. CDR3 size: 14 residues. The CDR3 sequence is CASGSGLDNSPLHF. The CDR3 DNA reads as TGTGCTAGTGGTTCAGGACTCGATAATTCACCCCTCCACTTT.

This sequence joins TRBV18 and TRBJ1-2; D remains unclear. Looked up from germline, CDR1 is KGHSH and CDR2 is LQKENI. This CDR3 has 12 residues. V was clipped by 5 bases and J by 8 bases, with 12 bases between them. The CDR3: CASSRTREGYTF. The CDR3 region has the DNA TGTGCCAGCTCAAGGACGCGGGAGGGCTACACCTTC.

The chain combines TRBV11-2 with TRBJ1-5; D unclear. V dropped 0 bases and J dropped 0 bases, with 6 bases sitting between them. The CDR3 consists of 15 residues. Germline values: CDR1 SGHAT, CDR2 FQNNGV. Here the CDR3 DNA reads TGTGCCAGCAGCTTAGACGGAGATAGCAATCAGCCCCAGCATTTT. Translation: CASSLDGDSNQPQHF. The full variable domain, with the rest looked up from reference TRBV11-2 and TRBJ1-5, is EAGVAQSPRYKIIEKRQSVAFWCNPISGHATLYWYQQILGQGPKLLIQFQNNGVVDDSQLPKDRFSAERLKGVDSTLKIQPAKLEDSAVYLCASSLDGDSNQPQHFGDGTRLSIL.

The chain joins TRBV10-2 to TRBJ1-2; D is perhaps TRBD1 (5 bases). The CDR3 is 15 amino acids. Germline CDR1 WSHSY, CDR2 SAAADI. V lost 8 bases, J lost 5 bases, and 21 bases lay in between. The CDR3 nucleotides are TGCGCCAGCCACGAGGTTGGGTTAGGGGCATATGGCTACACCTTC. Protein product: CASHEVGLGAYGYTF.

This CDR3 is CAWSVGGGQETQYF. In DNA form, the CDR3 reads TGTGCCTGGAGTGTGGGAGGGGGGCAAGAGACCCAGTACTTC. This chain uses TRBV30 with TRBJ2-5, with D tentatively TRBD2 (7 bases). With 0 bases removed from V and 2 bases from J, the gap between germline ends came to 10 bases. Germline V gene lookup returns CDR1 GTSNPN and CDR2 SVGIG (reference sequence). The CDR3 runs to 14 residues.

This chain links TRBV5-6 with TRBJ2-1; a weak D match, TRBD1 (7 bases). Trimming stripped 4 bases from V and 7 bases from J, with 15 bases between. The germline gives CDR1 SGHDT, CDR2 YYEEEE. The CDR3 is made up of 14 amino acids. The CDR3 DNA follows: TGTGCCAGCAGCCAGGGGGGCCGCAGGAATGAGCAGTTCTTC. Its protein is CASSQGGRRNEQFF.

This chain links TRBV18 with TRBJ2-2; 7 bases are a match to TRBD1. Trimming at V came to 6 bases and at J to 4 bases, leaving 5 bases not matched to a gene. Germline CDR1 KGHSH, CDR2 LQKENI. This CDR3 spans 14 amino acids. CDR3 in DNA: TGTGCCAGCTCTCAGACAGGGTTCACCGGGGAGCTGTTTTTT. Its translation: CASSQTGFTGELFF.

This chain uses TRBV24-1 with TRBJ1-4; perhaps TRBD1 as D (5 bases). Deletions cut 4 bases from V and 5 bases from J, with 13 bases between. Germline V CDR1 and CDR2: KGHDR, SFDVKD. The CDR3 is 15 amino acids. CDR3 sequence reads: CATSDARRGNEKLFF. Here the CDR3 DNA reads TGTGCCACCAGTGACGCAAGGAGGGGAAATGAAAAACTGTTTTTT.

This clone was picked up one time. The chain uses TRBV5-5 and TRBJ2-7; 7 bases are shared with TRBD1. This CDR3 has 16 residues. J gave up 3 bases and V 0 bases, and 9 bases lay outside the gene matches. Germline-derived CDR1 and CDR2 are SGHKS and YYEKEE (reference sequence). The CDR3 loop is CASSLEGAPSNYEQYF. Here the CDR3 DNA reads TGTGCCAGCAGCTTGGAGGGGGCCCCTTCGAACTACGAGCAGTACTTC.

The V call is TRBV9, the J call TRBJ2-2; a possible D gene is TRBD1 (7 bases). CDR3 length equals 15 residues. Per the germline V gene, CDR1 is SGDLS and CDR2 is YYNGEE. V lost 3 bases to trimming and J lost 4 bases, with 13 bases between them. CDR3 nucleotide sequence: TGTGCCAGCAGCGGAAACAGGGGAGGCACCGGGGAGCTGTTTTTT. Its protein is CASSGNRGGTGELFF.

The J gene is TRBJ1-6, the V gene TRBV3-1 (or the pseudogene TRBV3-2), with D possibly being TRBD1 (5 bases). The V gene lost 4 bases and the J gene lost 9 bases, with 13 bases spanning the gap. The length of the CDR3 is 14 residues. Germline V CDR1 and CDR2: LGHDT, YNNKEL (reference sequence). The CDR3 protein is CASSPLQGGSPLHF. DNA for the CDR3: TGTGCCAGCAGCCCACTCCAGGGTGGTTCACCCCTCCACTTT.

The chain joins TRBV7-6 to TRBJ2-7; D is possibly TRBD2 (5 bases). The CDR3 is 15 amino acids. Germline assignment: CDR1 SGHVS and CDR2 FNYEAQ. Trimming left V 5 bases short and J 7 bases short, with 21 bases between. The CDR3 reads CASSPLLSVSVEQYF. The CDR3 DNA follows: TGTGCCAGCAGCCCCCTGTTATCAGTTAGCGTAGAGCAGTACTTC.

CDR3: CASSQQGQGGMNTEAFF. Written as DNA, the CDR3 is TGCGCCAGCAGCCAGCAGGGACAGGGGGGAATGAACACTGAAGCTTTCTTT. This rearrangement joins TRBV4-1 to TRBJ1-1; the match to TRBD1 covers 11 bases. Losses at the gene ends were 3 bases for V and 0 bases for J; bases not matched to a gene: 6. The CDR3 is 17 amino acids. Germline values: CDR1 MGHRA, CDR2 YSYEKL.

This chain links TRBV5-1 with TRBJ1-4, with 9 nucleotides matching TRBD1. There are 14 residues in the CDR3. Losses at the gene ends were 5 bases for V and 11 bases for J; bases not matched to a gene: 10. Germline V gene data show CDR1 as SGHRS and CDR2 as YFSETQ. For the CDR3, the DNA is TGCGCCAGCAGGGACGCCGGGACAGGGAAGAAACTGTTTTTT. Its protein is CASRDAGTGKKLFF.

This chain joins TRBV28 and TRBJ2-7, with D maybe TRBD2 (7 bases). This CDR3 has 13 residues. Germline-derived CDR1 and CDR2 are MDHEN and SYDVKM. V lost 8 bases and J lost 2, with 13 bases in between. CDR3 in amino acids: CASVEGGAYEQYF. In DNA, the CDR3 is TGTGCCAGCGTGGAAGGGGGGGCCTACGAGCAGTACTTC. Full variable domain (remainder filled in from reference TRBV28 and TRBJ2-7): DVKVTQSSRYLVKRTGEKVFLECVQDMDHENMFWYRQDPGLGLRLIYFSYDVKMKEKGDIPEGYSVSREKKERFSLILESASTNQTSMYLCASVEGGAYEQYFGPGTRLTVT.